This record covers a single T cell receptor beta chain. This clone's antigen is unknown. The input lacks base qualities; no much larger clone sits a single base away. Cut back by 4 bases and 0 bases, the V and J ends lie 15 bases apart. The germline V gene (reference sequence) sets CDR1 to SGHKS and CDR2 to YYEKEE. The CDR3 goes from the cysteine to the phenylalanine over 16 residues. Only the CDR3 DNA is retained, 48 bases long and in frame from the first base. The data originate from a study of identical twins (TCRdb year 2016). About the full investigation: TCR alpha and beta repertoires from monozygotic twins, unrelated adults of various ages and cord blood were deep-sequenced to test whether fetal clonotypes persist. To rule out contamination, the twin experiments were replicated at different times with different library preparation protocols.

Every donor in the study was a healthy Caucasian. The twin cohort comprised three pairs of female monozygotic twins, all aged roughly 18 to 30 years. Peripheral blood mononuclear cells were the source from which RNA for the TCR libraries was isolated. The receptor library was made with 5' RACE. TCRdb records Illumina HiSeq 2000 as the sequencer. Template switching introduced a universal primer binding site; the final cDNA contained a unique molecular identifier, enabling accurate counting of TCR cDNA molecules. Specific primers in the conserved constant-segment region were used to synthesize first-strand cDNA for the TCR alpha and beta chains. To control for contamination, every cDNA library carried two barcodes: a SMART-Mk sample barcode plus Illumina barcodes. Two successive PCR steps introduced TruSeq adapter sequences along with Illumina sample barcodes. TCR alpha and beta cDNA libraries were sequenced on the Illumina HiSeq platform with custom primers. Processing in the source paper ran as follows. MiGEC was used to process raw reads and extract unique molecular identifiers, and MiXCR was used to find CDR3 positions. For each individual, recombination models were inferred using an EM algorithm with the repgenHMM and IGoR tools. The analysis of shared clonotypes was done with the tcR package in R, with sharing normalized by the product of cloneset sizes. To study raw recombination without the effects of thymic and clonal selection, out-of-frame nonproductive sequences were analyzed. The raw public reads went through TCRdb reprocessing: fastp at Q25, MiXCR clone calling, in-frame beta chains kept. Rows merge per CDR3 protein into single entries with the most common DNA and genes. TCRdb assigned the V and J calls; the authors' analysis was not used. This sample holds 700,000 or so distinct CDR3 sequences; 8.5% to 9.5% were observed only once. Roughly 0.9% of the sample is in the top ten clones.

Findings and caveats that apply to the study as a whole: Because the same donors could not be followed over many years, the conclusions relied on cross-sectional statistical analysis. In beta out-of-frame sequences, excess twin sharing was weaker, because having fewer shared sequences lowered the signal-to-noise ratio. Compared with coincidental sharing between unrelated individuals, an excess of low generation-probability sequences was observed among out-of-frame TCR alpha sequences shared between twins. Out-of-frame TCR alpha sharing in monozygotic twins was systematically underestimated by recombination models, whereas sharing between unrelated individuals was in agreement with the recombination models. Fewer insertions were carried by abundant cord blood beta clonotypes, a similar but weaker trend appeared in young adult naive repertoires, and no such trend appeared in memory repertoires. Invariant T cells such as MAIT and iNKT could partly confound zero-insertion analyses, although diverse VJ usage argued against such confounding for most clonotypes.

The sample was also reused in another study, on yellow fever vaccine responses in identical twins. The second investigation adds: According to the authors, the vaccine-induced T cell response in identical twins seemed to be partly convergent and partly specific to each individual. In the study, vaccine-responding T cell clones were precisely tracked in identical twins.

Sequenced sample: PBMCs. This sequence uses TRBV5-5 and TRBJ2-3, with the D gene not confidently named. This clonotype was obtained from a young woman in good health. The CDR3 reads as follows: CASSPDGAGSTDTQYF. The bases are TGTGCCAGCAGCCCGGACGGAGCAGGTAGCACAGATACGCAGTATTTT.